The rows below give T cell receptor beta chains drawn from one sample of a study of CD8 T cells in Susac syndrome. Each CDR3 protein is one row after TCRdb ran MiXCR on the immunoSEQ multiplex PCR reads. Of 170,000 or so distinct CDR3 sequences in the sample, more than 95% were seen once. The sequenced sample was CD4+ T cells from PBMCs. The origin of the receptors is a human donor with Susac syndrome. Both conserved end residues are part of each CDR3. A D gene is named only where the DNA matches it firmly. Size tells how often a clone was seen (once, few, many) or the class of an expanded clone, and some rows leave it out.

clone size: .
V gene: TRBV20-1
D gene: .
J gene: TRBJ1-2
CDR3 DNA: TGCAGTGCCCGGAAGGGTGGTGGCTACACCTTC
CDR3 protein: CSARKGGGYTF

clone size: .
V gene: TRBV12-3/TRBV12-4
D gene: .
J gene: TRBJ2-3
CDR3 DNA: TGTGCCAGCAGTAATAAGGGCGGATCGACAGATACGCAGTATTTT
CDR3 protein: CASSNKGGSTDTQYF

clone size: .
V gene: TRBV27
D gene: .
J gene: TRBJ2-2
CDR3 DNA: TGTGCCAGCAGTTTATTAGTCGCAGGGAACACCGGGGAGCTGTTTTTT
CDR3 protein: CASSLLVAGNTGELFF

clone size: .
V gene: TRBV3-1
D gene: TRBD1
J gene: TRBJ2-2
CDR3 DNA: TGTGCCAGCAGCCAAGTGAACAGGGGGATCCGAGGCACCGGGGAGCTGTTTTTT
CDR3 protein: CASSQVNRGIRGTGELFF

clone size: .
V gene: TRBV4-1
D gene: .
J gene: TRBJ1-4
CDR3 DNA: TGCGCCAGCAGCCAAACCTTAGGTGAAAAACTGTTTTTT
CDR3 protein: CASSQTLGEKLFF

clone size: .
V gene: TRBV7-9
D gene: .
J gene: TRBJ2-7
CDR3 DNA: TGTGCCAGCAGCCCCCCCACAGGCGCCTCCTACGAGCAGTACTTC
CDR3 protein: CASSPPTGASYEQYF

clone size: .
V gene: TRBV7-3
D gene: TRBD1
J gene: TRBJ1-4
CDR3 DNA: TGTGCCAGCAGCCCGTCTCGGGGACAGGGCTTTTTT
CDR3 protein: CASSPSRGQGFF

clone size: .
V gene: TRBV30
D gene: .
J gene: TRBJ1-2
CDR3 DNA: TGTGCCTCCTGGGACGGACTGGGCAACTATGGCTACACCTTC
CDR3 protein: CASWDGLGNYGYTF

clone size: once
V gene: TRBV5-4
D gene: .
J gene: TRBJ1-6
CDR3 DNA: TGTGCCAGCAGCTTGGCCTGGGAGGGATCACCCCTCCACTTT
CDR3 protein: CASSLAWEGSPLHF

clone size: .
V gene: TRBV5-1
D gene: .
J gene: TRBJ2-5
CDR3 DNA: TGCGCCAGCAGCTTGGGACAGCAACAAGAGACCCAGTACTTC
CDR3 protein: CASSLGQQQETQYF

clone size: .
V gene: TRBV15
D gene: .
J gene: TRBJ2-6
CDR3 DNA: TGTGCCACCAGCAGCACAGGTCGCGGGGCCAACGTCCTGACTTTC
CDR3 protein: CATSSTGRGANVLTF

clone size: .
V gene: TRBV28
D gene: .
J gene: TRBJ1-2
CDR3 DNA: TGTGCCACCTCTCCAACTCGGAGACTCCATTATGGCTACACCTTC
CDR3 protein: CATSPTRRLHYGYTF

clone size: .
V gene: TRBV6-6
D gene: .
J gene: TRBJ1-2
CDR3 DNA: TGTGCCAGCTGCGAGGGAGGGGGTAAAGGCTACACCTTC
CDR3 protein: CASCEGGGKGYTF

clone size: .
V gene: TRBV6-2/TRBV6-3
D gene: .
J gene: TRBJ2-4
CDR3 DNA: TGTGCCAGCAGTCCCGACCCCCCGTGGAGGGACATTCAGTACTTC
CDR3 protein: CASSPDPPWRDIQYF

clone size: once
V gene: TRBV30
D gene: .
J gene: TRBJ2-1
CDR3 DNA: TGTGCCTGGGGGCTAAGGCCTTCCTACAATGAGCAGTTCTTC
CDR3 protein: CAWGLRPSYNEQFF

clone size: .
V gene: TRBV5-4
D gene: TRBD2
J gene: TRBJ2-7
CDR3 DNA: TGTGCCAGCAGCGGGGGGGACGGATCCTACGAGCAGTACTTC
CDR3 protein: CASSGGDGSYEQYF

clone size: .
V gene: TRBV7-9
D gene: .
J gene: TRBJ1-2
CDR3 DNA: TGTGCCAGCAGCTTAACCCCACCGTCGGATGGCTACACCTTC
CDR3 protein: CASSLTPPSDGYTF

clone size: .
V gene: TRBV20-1
D gene: .
J gene: TRBJ1-2
CDR3 DNA: TGCAGTGCTAAACTGCGGTCAGCCGCTGCTAACTATGGCTACACCTTC
CDR3 protein: CSAKLRSAAANYGYTF

clone size: .
V gene: TRBV21-1
D gene: .
J gene: TRBJ1-5
CDR3 DNA: TGTGCCAACACACAGGACATCAGCAATCAGCCCCAGCATTTT
CDR3 protein: CANTQDISNQPQHF

clone size: .
V gene: TRBV29-1
D gene: TRBD1
J gene: TRBJ1-1
CDR3 DNA: TGCAGCGTTGTTGCAGGGGGCACTGAAGCTTTCTTT
CDR3 protein: CSVVAGGTEAFF

clone size: .
V gene: TRBV7-2
D gene: TRBD2
J gene: TRBJ2-1
CDR3 DNA: TGTGCCAGCAGCCCCAGGACTAGCCTCCACTCCTACAATGAGCAGTTCTTC
CDR3 protein: CASSPRTSLHSYNEQFF

clone size: .
V gene: TRBV5-1
D gene: .
J gene: TRBJ2-7
CDR3 DNA: TGCGCCAGCAGCTTGGTGGTAGACGGGGAGCAGTACTTC
CDR3 protein: CASSLVVDGEQYF

clone size: .
V gene: TRBV30
D gene: .
J gene: TRBJ1-1
CDR3 DNA: TGTGCCTGGAGAAAGGGTACCACTGAAGCTTTCTTT
CDR3 protein: CAWRKGTTEAFF

clone size: .
V gene: TRBV7-8
D gene: .
J gene: TRBJ1-5
CDR3 DNA: TGTGCCAGCAGCTTCGACAGCGGCAATCAGCCCCAGCATTTT
CDR3 protein: CASSFDSGNQPQHF

clone size: .
V gene: TRBV12-3/TRBV12-4
D gene: TRBD1
J gene: TRBJ2-6
CDR3 DNA: TGTGCCAGCAGCCAACAGGGGCCTGGGGCCAACGTCCTGACTTTC
CDR3 protein: CASSQQGPGANVLTF

clone size: .
V gene: TRBV5-4
D gene: TRBD2
J gene: TRBJ2-1
CDR3 DNA: TGTGCCACTACGTTGGGACTAGCGGGAGCATACAATGAGCAGTTCTTC
CDR3 protein: CATTLGLAGAYNEQFF

clone size: .
V gene: TRBV7-2
D gene: .
J gene: TRBJ2-3
CDR3 DNA: TGTGCCAGCAGCTTAGGGCAGGGGATGTTTGTTACAGATACGCAGTATTTT
CDR3 protein: CASSLGQGMFVTDTQYF

clone size: .
V gene: TRBV28
D gene: .
J gene: TRBJ1-2
CDR3 DNA: TGTGCCAGCAGTTTACCTGCAGGTACTAACTATGGCTACACCTTC
CDR3 protein: CASSLPAGTNYGYTF

clone size: .
V gene: TRBV28
D gene: .
J gene: TRBJ1-1
CDR3 DNA: TGTGCCAGCAGTATTCCGGGGGCGAACACTGAAGCTTTCTTT
CDR3 protein: CASSIPGANTEAFF

clone size: .
V gene: TRBV20-1
D gene: TRBD2
J gene: TRBJ2-1
CDR3 DNA: TGCAGTGAGACGAAAGGCGGGGGGGCTAATGAGCAGTTCTTC
CDR3 protein: CSETKGGGANEQFF